Presented here are 9 T cell receptor beta chains from one specimen sequenced in a study of blood T cell repertoires in COVID-19. Method: immunoSEQ multiplex PCR; TCRdb's copy keeps in-frame clones and lacks some. The table lists more than 300,000 clones, about 90% of them singletons. The sample was peripheral blood. These receptors were obtained from a woman aged 40 to 49 with COVID-19, enrolled during active disease.

This rearrangement joins TRBV27 to TRBJ2-2; 8 nucleotides match TRBD1. Germline V gene lookup returns CDR1 MNHEY and CDR2 SMNVEV (reference sequence). This CDR3 is 16 amino acids long. The V and J ends lost 5 bases and 5 bases, in that order; junction bases with no gene match: 10. The CDR3, as DNA: TGTGCCAGCAGTCTCATCACCCGGACAGGGACCGGGGAGCTGTTTTTT. Its protein is CASSLITRTGTGELFF.

V gene TRBV19 combines with J gene TRBJ1-5, with 7 positions matching TRBD1. This CDR3 is built from 16 residues. Trimming took 5 bases from V and 6 from J; bases not matched to a gene: 13. Germline lookup yields CDR1 LNHDA and CDR2 SQIVND (reference sequence). CDR3 coding DNA: TGTGCCAGTAGTTATCGACAGGGCGGGATCGGTCAGCCCCAGCATTTT. It codes for CASSYRQGGIGQPQHF.

The chain employs TRBV7-6 and TRBJ2-3, with 12 nucleotides matching TRBD2. Trimming took 2 bases from V and 4 from J; bases not matched to a gene: 1. The CDR3 runs 15 residues. Germline CDR1 and CDR2: SGHVS and FNYEAQ. CDR3 sequence: CASSLLAGGPDTQYF. CDR3 DNA: TGTGCCAGCAGCTTACTAGCGGGGGGGCCAGATACGCAGTATTTT. Using reference TRBV7-6 and TRBJ2-3 for the parts outside the CDR3, the full variable domain is GAGVSQSPRYKVTKRGQDVALRCDPISGHVSLYWYRQALGQGPEFLTYFNYEAQQDKSGLPNDRFSAERPEGSISTLTIQRTEQRDSAMYRCASSLLAGGPDTQYFGPGTRLTVL.

The rearrangement uses TRBV30 and TRBJ1-5, with 10 bases lining up with TRBD1. Germline CDR1 GTSNPN, CDR2 SVGIG (reference sequence). J gave up 0 bases and V 7 bases, and 15 bases lay outside the gene matches. The CDR3 sequence is 18 residues long. The CDR3 loop is CAFAMGTGVSYSNQPQHF. The CDR3 nucleotides read TGTGCCTTCGCAATGGGGACAGGGGTCTCATATAGCAATCAGCCCCAGCATTTT.

The V call is TRBV3-1 (or the pseudogene TRBV3-2), the J call TRBJ2-3, with 9 bases aligning to TRBD2. V gave up 0 bases and J gave up 5 bases; unmatched junction bases: 9. The CDR3 consists of 17 residues. Germline-derived CDR1 and CDR2 are LGHDT and YNNKEL (reference sequence). CDR3 amino acids: CASSQDGAGGPRDTQYF. The CDR3 DNA reads TGTGCCAGCAGCCAAGATGGGGCGGGAGGGCCACGAGATACGCAGTATTTT.

J is TRBJ2-5 and V is TRBV7-2; a weak D match, TRBD2 (5 bases). The CDR3 covers 16 residues. Germline V CDR1 and CDR2: SGHTA, FQGNSA. V lost 1 base to trimming and J lost 5 bases, with 17 bases between them. The CDR3 DNA follows: TGTGCCAGCAGCTTAGGCGGAGGAGCTCCCCAGGAGACCCAGTACTTC. This codes for CASSLGGGAPQETQYF.

This chain links TRBV30 with TRBJ2-7, with D possibly matching TRBD2 (6 bases). The CDR3 consists of 15 residues. CDR1 and CDR2 from the germline V gene are GTSNPN and SVGIG (reference sequence). Trimming stripped 3 bases from V and 6 bases from J, with 21 bases between. The CDR3 DNA reads TGTGCCTGGAGCCGCGAGGCGGGCCGGGGAGGCGAGCAGTACTTC. This codes for CAWSREAGRGGEQYF.

The rearrangement joins TRBV27 to TRBJ2-4; TRBD1 aligns across 7 bases. The germline gives CDR1 MNHEY, CDR2 SMNVEV (reference sequence). V gave up 2 bases and J gave up 2 bases; unmatched junction bases: 9. This CDR3 is built from 17 residues. CDR3 nucleotides: TGTGCCAGCAGTTTAAGGGGGCAAGCATGGTCCAAAAACATTCAGTACTTC. It translates to CASSLRGQAWSKNIQYF.

The V and J genes are TRBV15 and TRBJ1-5; the match to TRBD1 covers 7 bases. Per germline, CDR1 LNHNV and CDR2 YYDKDF (reference sequence). This CDR3 comprises 18 residues. V lost 3 bases and J lost 0; bases outside the gene matches: 11. The CDR3, as DNA: TGTGCCACCAGCAGTCATGCCCCGACAGGGAATAGCAATCAGCCCCAGCATTTT. This translates into CATSSHAPTGNSNQPQHF.